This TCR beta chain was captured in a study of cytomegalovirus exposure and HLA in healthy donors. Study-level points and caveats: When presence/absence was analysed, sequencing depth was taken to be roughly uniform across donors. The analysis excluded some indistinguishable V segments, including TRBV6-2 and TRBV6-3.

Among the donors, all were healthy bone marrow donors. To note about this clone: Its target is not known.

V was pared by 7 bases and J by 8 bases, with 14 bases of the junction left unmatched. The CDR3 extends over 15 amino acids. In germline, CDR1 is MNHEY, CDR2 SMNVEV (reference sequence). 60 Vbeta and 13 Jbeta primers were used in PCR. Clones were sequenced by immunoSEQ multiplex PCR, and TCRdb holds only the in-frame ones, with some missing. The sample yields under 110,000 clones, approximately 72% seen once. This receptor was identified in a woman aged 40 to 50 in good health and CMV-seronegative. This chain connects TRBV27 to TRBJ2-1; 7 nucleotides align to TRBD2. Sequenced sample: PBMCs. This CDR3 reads CASTKTSALGDEQFF. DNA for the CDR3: TGTGCCAGCACCAAAACTAGCGCCTTGGGCGATGAGCAGTTCTTC.